This entry concerns a single T cell receptor beta chain. Its antigen is unknown. The PCR had 60 Vbeta and 13 Jbeta primers. Profiled with immunoSEQ multiplex PCR; TCRdb holds only in-frame clones, not every one. The sample includes about 180,000 clones, more than 60% of them seen just once. The data stem from a study of cytomegalovirus exposure and HLA in healthy donors. General study points: Reportedly, TCR beta sequences accurately predicted HLA-A and HLA-B alleles in most subjects.

The CDR3 runs to 14 residues. V was pared by 5 bases and J by 7 bases, with 12 bases between. Germline V lookup: CDR1 MNHEY, CDR2 SMNVEV (reference sequence). The V gene is TRBV27, the J gene TRBJ1-6; the D is unclear. Sequenced: PBMCs. The receptor was derived from a human donor in good health. CDR3 DNA sequence: TGTGCCAGCAGTGAACGGGGTAGCAATTCACCCCTCCACTTT. Protein sequence: CASSERGSNSPLHF.